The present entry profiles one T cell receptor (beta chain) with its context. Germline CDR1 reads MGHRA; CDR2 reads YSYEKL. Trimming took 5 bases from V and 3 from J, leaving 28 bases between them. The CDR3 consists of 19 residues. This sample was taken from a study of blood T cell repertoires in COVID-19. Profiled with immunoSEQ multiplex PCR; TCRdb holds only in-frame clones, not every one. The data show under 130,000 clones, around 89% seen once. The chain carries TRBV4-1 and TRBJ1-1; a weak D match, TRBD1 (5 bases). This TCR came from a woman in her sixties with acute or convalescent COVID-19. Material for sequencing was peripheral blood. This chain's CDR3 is CASSYPTGGRAGFDTEAFF. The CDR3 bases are TGCGCCAGCAGCTATCCTACGGGAGGCAGGGCTGGATTCGACACTGAAGCTTTCTTT.